This entry describes one T cell receptor beta chain. What it recognizes is unknown. The germline CDR1 and CDR2 sequences are LNHDA and SQIVND (reference sequence). This CDR3 contains 16 residues. Trimming at V came to 5 bases and at J to 2 bases, leaving 9 bases not matched to a gene. MiXCR, applied by TCRdb to the reads, yields one record per CDR3 protein. The table includes just under 550,000 distinct CDR3 sequences, more than 20% detected once. This sample was included in a study of T cell repertoires in cytomegalovirus infection. About the research overall: A matching HLA type, together with CMV infection, was signaled by public TCR beta signatures. Study results and caveats: It was HLA-C-restricted CMV-specific TCR beta clonotypes that dominated the response ex vivo. Totalled public TCR beta family frequency picked out people who carried CMV plus the relevant HLA.

The sample was PBMCs. V gene TRBV19 combines with J gene TRBJ2-3, with TRBD2 identical over 8 bases. The TCR was taken from a human donor in good health (CMV status not recorded). Some clones in this sample may be carry-over from other donors' samples. CDR3 nucleotide sequence: TGTGCCAGTAGTCCCGGACTAGCCCCATCCACAGATACGCAGTATTTT. Its protein is CASSPGLAPSTDTQYF.